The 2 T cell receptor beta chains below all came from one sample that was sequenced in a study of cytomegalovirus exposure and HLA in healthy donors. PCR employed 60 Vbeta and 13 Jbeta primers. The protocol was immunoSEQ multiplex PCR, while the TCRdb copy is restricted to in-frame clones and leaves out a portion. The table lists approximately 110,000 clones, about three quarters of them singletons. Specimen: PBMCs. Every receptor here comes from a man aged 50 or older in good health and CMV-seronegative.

The CDR3 is CASEGGPMGEKLFF. The DNA for the CDR3 is TGTGCCAGTGAGGGGGGGCCGATGGGGGAAAAACTGTTTTTT. This sequence joins TRBV6-1 and TRBJ1-4; weak D call: TRBD1 (6 bases). The CDR3 length is 14 residues. Trimming took off 9 bases at V and 8 bases at J, with 19 bases between the two ends. Per the germline V gene, CDR1 is MNHNS and CDR2 is SASEGT.

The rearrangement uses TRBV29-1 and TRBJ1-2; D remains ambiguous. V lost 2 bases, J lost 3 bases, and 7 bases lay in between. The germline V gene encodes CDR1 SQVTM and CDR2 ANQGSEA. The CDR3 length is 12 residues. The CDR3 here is CSVETADYGYTF. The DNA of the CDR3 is TGCAGCGTTGAAACAGCGGACTATGGCTACACCTTC.